This T cell receptor (beta chain) was identified in a study of shared clonotypes between healthy human individuals. A remark on this clone: Antigen unknown.

Template for every sorted-subset replicate PCR totaled around 200 ng DNA, roughly 30,000 T cell genomes. This table comes from immunoSEQ multiplex PCR, and its TCRdb copy is limited to in-frame clones, with some not included. In the table there are approximately 320,000 clones, 74% of which are singletons. Study-wide results and limits: Non-shared clonotypes had lower generation probabilities than those shared by all four donors. Among a handful of donors, about 5% of naive CD4 clonotypes were found in common. The sole specimen, blood, was sampled, and tissue repertoires likely differ.

Sequencing was carried out using memory CD4+ T cells sorted from blood. Indicated subset: CD45RA-negative fraction. The receptor comes from a man aged 25-45 years in good health.

The CDR3 DNA sequence: TGTGCCAGCAGCTTACCCAACGCGTGGCAGGGAAGTGGCTACACCTTC. This gives the protein CASSLPNAWQGSGYTF. J is TRBJ1-2 and V is TRBV7-8, with D possibly TRBD1 on 5 matching bases. Per germline, CDR1 SGHVS and CDR2 FQNEAQ. The CDR3 runs to 16 residues. Trimming left V 2 bases short and J 7 bases short, with 20 bases between.